These 7 T cell receptor beta chains originate from one sample sequenced in a study of T cells in Graves' hyperthyroidism and ophthalmopathy. Researchers took RNA transcripts and amplified the TCR beta CDR3 regions from them. In the first-round RT-PCR of the TCR CDR3, the HTBI primer set was used. TCRdb re-called the multiplex PCR reads through MiXCR, storing one row per CDR3 protein. This table holds some 150,000 distinct CDR3 sequences, around 21% found once. Specimen: blood. These receptors were taken from a woman aged 45-65 years with Graves' hyperthyroidism that later progressed to Graves' ophthalmopathy.

This chain links TRBV10-3 with TRBJ1-6, with 7 bases identical to TRBD1. The germline CDR1 and CDR2 sequences are ENHRY and SYGVKD. V dropped 0 bases and J dropped 11; count of bases not matched to a gene: 4. There are 14 residues in the CDR3. The CDR3 sequence is CAISESIGQAPLHF. The CDR3 DNA follows: TGTGCCATCAGTGAGTCGATAGGACAGGCACCCCTCCACTTT.

This clonotype has at least ten counts. Its ends do not fully match the called genes, so a read error is possible. The chain couples TRBV5-1 to TRBJ2-3; D is unclear. CDR1 and CDR2 from the germline V gene are SGHRS and YFSETQ. The CDR3 spans 13 residues. The CDR3 loop is CASSLAGTDTQYF. The CDR3 DNA sequence: TGTGCCAGCAGCTTAGCCGGCACAGATACGCAGTATTTT. The whole variable domain, filled in from reference TRBV5-1 and TRBJ2-3, reads KAGVTQTPRYLIKTRGQQVTLSCSPISGHRSVSWYQQTPGQGLQFLFEYFSETQRNKGNFPGRFSGRQFSNSRSEMNVSTLELGDSALYLCASSLAGTDTQYFGPGTRLTVL.

The chain recombines TRBV29-1 with TRBJ1-3; unclear D gene. The germline V gene has CDR1 SQVTM and CDR2 ANQGSEA. This CDR3 has 13 residues. Deletions cut 6 bases from V and 4 bases from J, with 13 bases between. CDR3: CSVSVWSGNTIYF. The DNA of the CDR3 is TGCAGCGTCTCAGTCTGGTCGGGAAACACCATATATTTT. Based on the CDR3 plus reference TRBV29-1 and TRBJ1-3, the full variable domain is SAVISQKPSRDICQRGTSLTIQCQVDSQVTMMFWYRQQPGQSLTLIATANQGSEATYESGFVIDKFPISRPNLTFSTLTVSNMSPEDSSIYLCSVSVWSGNTIYFGEGSWLTVV.

A few counts support this clonotype. The chain recombines TRBV20-1 with TRBJ1-1; the D gene is possibly TRBD1 (5 bases). The CDR3 sequence is 13 residues long. Trimming removed 3 bases from V and 5 bases from J, with 13 bases in between. From germline, CDR1 is DFQATT and CDR2 SNEGSKA (reference sequence). The DNA of the CDR3 is TGCAGTGCTAGCAAGGGGTTCGGGACTGAAGCTTTCTTT. Translating gives CSASKGFGTEAFF.

This clonotype was detected once. V gene TRBV2 combines with J gene TRBJ1-2, with D maybe TRBD1 (5 bases). CDR1 and CDR2 from the germline V gene are SNHLY and FYNNEI. There are 15 residues in the CDR3. V gave up 2 bases and J gave up 7 bases, with 17 bases separating them. The CDR3 DNA follows: TGTGCCAGCAGTGAACGGGGCGGGGACCGAGGTGGCTACACCTTC. Amino acid sequence: CASSERGGDRGGYTF.

This clonotype has a count of ten or more. The rearrangement links TRBV12-3 or TRBV12-4 to TRBJ2-3; no clear D. The V end lost 6 bases, the J end lost 6 bases, and 10 bases lay between the germline ends. The CDR3 length is 12 residues. The CDR3 nucleotides are TGTGCCAGCAGGGAGAACGAGGATACGCAGTATTTT. As protein: CASRENEDTQYF.

This chain joins TRBV5-4 and TRBJ1-3, with 8 bases fitting TRBD1. The junction had 4 bases not matched to a gene; V was cut back by 3 bases and J by 2 bases. Looked up from germline, CDR1 is SGHNT and CDR2 is YYREEE (reference sequence). This CDR3 is built from 15 residues. CDR3 coding DNA: TGTGCCAGCAGCTCCAAGGACAGGGCTGGAAACACCATATATTTT. Residues: CASSSKDRAGNTIYF.